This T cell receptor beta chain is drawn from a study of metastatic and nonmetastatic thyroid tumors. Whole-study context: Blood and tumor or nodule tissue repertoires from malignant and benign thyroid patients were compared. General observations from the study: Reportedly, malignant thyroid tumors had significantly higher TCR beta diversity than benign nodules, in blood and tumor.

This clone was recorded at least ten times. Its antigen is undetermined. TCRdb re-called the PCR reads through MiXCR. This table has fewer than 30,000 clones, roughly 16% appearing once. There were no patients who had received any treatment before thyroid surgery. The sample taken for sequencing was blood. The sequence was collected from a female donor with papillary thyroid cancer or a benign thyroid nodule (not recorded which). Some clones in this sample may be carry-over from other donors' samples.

As DNA, the CDR3 is TGCGCCAGCAGTGCCAGACTACAAGAGACCCAGTACTTC. Translating it yields CASSARLQETQYF. This chain links TRBV10-1 with TRBJ2-5; maybe TRBD2 (5 bases). The V gene lost 4 bases and the J gene lost 2 bases, with 8 bases spanning the gap. Germline values: CDR1 WNHNN, CDR2 SYGVQD (reference sequence). This CDR3 spans 13 amino acids.